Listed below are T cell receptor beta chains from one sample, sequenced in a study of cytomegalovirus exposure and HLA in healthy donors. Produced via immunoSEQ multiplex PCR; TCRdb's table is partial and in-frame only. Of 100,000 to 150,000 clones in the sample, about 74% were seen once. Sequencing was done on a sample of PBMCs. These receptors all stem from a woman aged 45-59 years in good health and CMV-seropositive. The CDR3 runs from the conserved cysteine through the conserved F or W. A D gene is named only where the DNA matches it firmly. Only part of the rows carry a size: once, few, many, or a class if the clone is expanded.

cdr3_nt: TGTGCCAGCAGCAGAGGGACAACGGGAGGCTACACCTTC
cdr3_aa: CASSRGTTGGYTF
d_call: NA
j_call: TRBJ1-2
clone_size: once
v_call: TRBV5-4

cdr3_nt: TGTGCCAGTAGTAAACGGGGGGCACGGGATAATTCACCCCTCCACTTT
cdr3_aa: CASSKRGARDNSPLHF
d_call: NA
j_call: TRBJ1-6
clone_size: NA
v_call: TRBV19

cdr3_nt: TGTGCCAGCAGTTTAGCGGGGGGGGCCCCTGGGGAGCTGTTTTTT
cdr3_aa: CASSLAGGAPGELFF
d_call: TRBD2
j_call: TRBJ2-2
clone_size: NA
v_call: TRBV27

cdr3_nt: TGTGCCATCAGGTTACAAAGCACAGATACGCAGTATTTT
cdr3_aa: CAIRLQSTDTQYF
d_call: NA
j_call: TRBJ2-3
clone_size: few
v_call: TRBV10-3

cdr3_nt: TGTGCCAGCAGTTTGATCGGACAGCGTAATCAGCCCCAGCATTTT
cdr3_aa: CASSLIGQRNQPQHF
d_call: NA
j_call: TRBJ1-5
clone_size: few
v_call: TRBV6-4

cdr3_nt: TGTGCCTGGAGTGCAGCGGGGGGGAAACGCACAGATACGCAGTATTTT
cdr3_aa: CAWSAAGGKRTDTQYF
d_call: TRBD2
j_call: TRBJ2-3
clone_size: NA
v_call: TRBV30

cdr3_nt: TGCAGCGTTCTAGCGGGGGGTGGTACAGATACGCAGTATTTT
cdr3_aa: CSVLAGGGTDTQYF
d_call: TRBD2
j_call: TRBJ2-3
clone_size: NA
v_call: TRBV29-1

cdr3_nt: TGTGCCAGCAGTGAGGGCTCAACTAATGAAAAACTGTTTTTT
cdr3_aa: CASSEGSTNEKLFF
d_call: NA
j_call: TRBJ1-4
clone_size: NA
v_call: TRBV6-1

cdr3_nt: TGTGCCAGCAGTTACAGGACAGGCAATGAAAAACTGTTTTTT
cdr3_aa: CASSYRTGNEKLFF
d_call: TRBD1
j_call: TRBJ1-4
clone_size: NA
v_call: TRBV6-6

cdr3_nt: TGTGCCAGCAGCCGATCCACGGACAGGACCTACGAGCAGTACTTC
cdr3_aa: CASSRSTDRTYEQYF
d_call: TRBD1
j_call: TRBJ2-7
clone_size: NA
v_call: TRBV7-2

cdr3_nt: TGTGCCAGCAGTGACTCGACAGCTAACTATGGCTACACCTTC
cdr3_aa: CASSDSTANYGYTF
d_call: NA
j_call: TRBJ1-2
clone_size: few
v_call: TRBV6-4

cdr3_nt: TGTGCCAGCAGTGGAACGGACTATGGCTACACCTTC
cdr3_aa: CASSGTDYGYTF
d_call: NA
j_call: TRBJ1-2
clone_size: NA
v_call: TRBV2

cdr3_nt: TGTGCCAGTAGTATTGGGGAGGTCCATGAGCAGTTCTTC
cdr3_aa: CASSIGEVHEQFF
d_call: NA
j_call: TRBJ2-1
clone_size: NA
v_call: TRBV19

cdr3_nt: TGTGCCAGCAGTCCTCGCGGACAATACTATGGCTACACCTTC
cdr3_aa: CASSPRGQYYGYTF
d_call: NA
j_call: TRBJ1-2
clone_size: NA
v_call: TRBV28